This TCR beta chain was identified in a study of T cells in Graves' hyperthyroidism and ophthalmopathy. Germline V gene data show CDR1 as SGDLS and CDR2 as YYNGEE. This CDR3 spans 15 amino acids. V lost 2 bases to trimming and J lost 6 bases; unmatched junction nucleotides: 7. Amplification of TCR beta CDR3 regions was performed using RNA transcripts as template. TCR CDR3 underwent first-round RT-PCR with the HTBI primer set. TCRdb processed the multiplex PCR reads anew with MiXCR; each CDR3 protein has one entry. Counted here are hundreds of thousands of distinct CDR3 sequences, around a fifth occurring once; the ten biggest clones make up about 49%.

J is TRBJ2-7 and V is TRBV9; 11 nucleotides match TRBD2. The sequencing input was blood. The source is a woman aged 70-85 years with Graves' ophthalmopathy. CDR3 sequence reads: CASSVSSGRSAEQYF. In DNA form, the CDR3 reads TGTGCCAGCAGCGTCTCTAGCGGGAGGTCCGCCGAGCAGTACTTC.